This passage covers 28 T cell receptor beta chains from one sample sequenced in a study of blood T cell repertoires in COVID-19. Clones were sequenced by immunoSEQ multiplex PCR, and TCRdb holds only the in-frame ones, with some missing. The sample consists of about 150,000 clones, approximately 82% of them appearing once. Input material: peripheral blood. Receptor source: a woman aged 50 to 65 in a cohort sampled during active or convalescent COVID-19.

J is TRBJ1-1 and V is TRBV6-5, with D possibly being TRBD1 (6 bases). The V end was cut by 6 bases, the J end by 0 bases, with 8 bases between. Germline loops: CDR1 MNHEY, CDR2 SVGAGI. The CDR3 is 13 residues long. The CDR3 DNA reads TGTGCCAGCAGACAGGGATTGAACACTGAAGCTTTCTTT. It yields the protein CASRQGLNTEAFF.

This chain links TRBV24-1 with TRBJ2-7; TRBD1 agrees at 8 bases. The trim removed 3 bases at V and 9 bases at J, leaving 9 bases unmatched. The CDR3 extends over 14 amino acids. Germline V CDR1 and CDR2: KGHDR, SFDVKD. The CDR3 reads CATSDTGTGVGQYF. The CDR3 bases are TGTGCCACCAGTGATACAGGGACAGGTGTAGGGCAGTACTTC.

V gene TRBV6-2 or TRBV6-3 combines with J gene TRBJ1-5, with D maybe TRBD1 (6 bases). Germline CDR1 and CDR2: MNHEY and SVGEGT. The CDR3 loop spans 15 amino acids. V was cut by 5 bases and J by 4 bases, with 15 bases left in between. The CDR3 here is CASSHDRRHNQPQHF. In DNA form, the CDR3 reads TGTGCCAGCAGTCATGACAGGCGACATAATCAGCCCCAGCATTTT.

The genes are TRBV12-5 and TRBJ2-1; 8 nucleotides align to TRBD2. The trim removed 5 bases at V and 6 bases at J, leaving 9 bases unmatched. The CDR3 loop spans 15 amino acids. Germline CDR1 LGHNT, CDR2 FRNRAP. Here the CDR3 DNA reads TGTGCTAGTGGTGAGGGACTAGAGAGGACCAATGAGCAGTTCTTC. This codes for CASGEGLERTNEQFF.

The rearrangement joins TRBV6-5 to TRBJ1-4; the D is unclear. CDR1 and CDR2 from the germline V gene are MNHEY and SVGAGI. CDR3 size: 15 residues. V lost 2 bases and J 0 bases, leaving 7 bases between the germline ends. CDR3 amino acids: CASSYSYATNEKLFF. The CDR3 DNA reads TGTGCCAGCAGTTACAGCTATGCAACTAATGAAAAACTGTTTTTT.

This clone was counted between two and nine times. This chain connects TRBV7-2 to TRBJ2-5; D perhaps matches TRBD2 (7 bases). The length of the CDR3 is 14 residues. V lost 10 bases and J lost 7, with 22 bases in between. Germline lookup yields CDR1 SGHTA and CDR2 FQGNSA. The CDR3 nucleotides are TGTGCCACGGGGGGAGGGGGGACATCTTGGACCCAGTACTTC. Its translation: CATGGGGTSWTQYF.

This clone was seen once. The CDR3 here is CASSLPGLAGGQETQYF. For the CDR3, the DNA is TGCGCCAGCAGCTTGCCGGGACTAGCGGGGGGACAAGAGACCCAGTACTTC. V and J are TRBV5-1 and TRBJ2-5, with 15 bases matching TRBD2. The CDR3 runs to 17 residues. V shed 1 base and J 2 bases; nucleotides not matched to a gene: 3. CDR1 is SGHRS and CDR2 is YFSETQ in the germline V gene.

This chain joins TRBV6-5 and TRBJ2-2, with D maybe TRBD1 (5 bases). The CDR3 has 14 amino acids. Trimming removed 8 bases from V and 1 base from J, with 11 bases in between. CDR1 is MNHEY and CDR2 is SVGAGI in the germline V gene. The CDR3 sequence: CASGSGQNTGELFF. CDR3 DNA sequence: TGTGCCAGCGGTTCTGGACAGAACACCGGGGAGCTGTTTTTT.

The rearrangement uses TRBV5-1 and TRBJ2-3; 9 bases line up with TRBD2. With V trimmed by 0 bases and J by 4 bases, 3 bases remained unmatched. This CDR3 has 15 residues. Germline CDR1 is SGHRS and CDR2 is YFSETQ. CDR3 coding DNA: TGCGCCAGCAGCTTGGCTAGCGGGGCCCCAGATACGCAGTATTTT. Residues: CASSLASGAPDTQYF.

In nucleotides, the CDR3 is TGTGCCAGCATACGACAGGGTAGGAGCTACACCTTC. This encodes CASIRQGRSYTF. The rearrangement uses TRBV6-6 and TRBJ1-2; 7 bases are shared with TRBD1. CDR1 is MNHNY, CDR2 SVGAGI, per germline (reference sequence). With V trimmed by 7 bases and J by 9 bases, 8 bases remained unmatched. The CDR3 totals 12 residues.

The genes are TRBV28 and TRBJ1-4; D unclear. Germline CDR1 reads MDHEN; CDR2 reads SYDVKM. Trimming took 8 bases from V and 0 from J, leaving 19 bases between them. This CDR3 region has 17 residues. The CDR3 region is CASLWRGVIPTNEKLFF. The CDR3 DNA follows: TGTGCCAGCCTTTGGCGAGGAGTCATACCAACTAATGAAAAACTGTTTTTT.

V gene TRBV19 combines with J gene TRBJ1-2; TRBD1 agrees at 10 bases. CDR3 length: 13 amino acids. The V gene's germline CDR1 is LNHDA and CDR2 SQIVND (reference sequence). J lost 8 bases, V lost 7 bases, and 7 bases had no gene match. The CDR3 is CASNSGQGGGYTF. The CDR3 nucleotides are TGTGCCAGTAATTCCGGACAGGGGGGAGGCTACACCTTC.

The rearrangement joins TRBV5-1 to TRBJ1-2; the match to TRBD1 covers 9 bases. Germline CDR1 is SGHRS and CDR2 is YFSETQ. This CDR3 is 13 amino acids long. V gave up 4 bases and J gave up 7 bases; unmatched junction bases: 5. The CDR3 DNA is TGCGCCAGCAGCCCGGGACAGGGCCCTGGCTACACCTTC. Its translation is CASSPGQGPGYTF. The variable domain in full, completed from reference TRBV5-1 and TRBJ1-2, reads KAGVTQTPRYLIKTRGQQVTLSCSPISGHRSVSWYQQTPGQGLQFLFEYFSETQRNKGNFPGRFSGRQFSNSRSEMNVSTLELGDSALYLCASSPGQGPGYTFGSGTRLTVV.

The chain combines TRBV2 with TRBJ2-6; perhaps TRBD1 as D (5 bases). CDR1 is SNHLY and CDR2 is FYNNEI in the germline V gene. This CDR3 is 15 amino acids long. With 4 bases removed from V and 4 bases from J, the gap between germline ends came to 11 bases. The CDR3 here is CASSGDGAGANVLTF. CDR3 DNA sequence: TGTGCCAGCAGTGGGGATGGGGCCGGGGCCAACGTCCTGACTTTC.

This clone was found once. This sequence joins TRBV5-4 and TRBJ2-3; a weak D match, TRBD1 (5 bases). In germline, CDR1 is SGHNT, CDR2 YYREEE (reference sequence). The CDR3 loop spans 14 amino acids. The V gene lost 5 bases and the J gene lost 0 bases, with 10 bases spanning the gap. The CDR3 nucleotides read TGTGCCAGCAGAGACAGTACTAGCACAGATACGCAGTATTTT. Protein: CASRDSTSTDTQYF.

The V gene is TRBV6-5, the J gene TRBJ1-5, with D tentatively TRBD1 (5 bases). This CDR3 has 15 amino acids. The ends were cut back, 2 bases at V and 0 bases at J, with 8 bases in the middle. CDR1 and CDR2 from the germline V gene are MNHEY and SVGAGI. The CDR3 loop is CASSYRTISNQPQHF. In nucleotides, the CDR3 is TGTGCCAGCAGTTACCGGACAATTAGCAATCAGCCCCAGCATTTT.

V is TRBV18 and J is TRBJ1-2; tentatively, D is TRBD1 (5 bases). CDR1 KGHSH and CDR2 LQKENI come from the germline V gene. The CDR3 loop spans 13 amino acids. With 5 bases removed from V and 8 bases from J, the gap between germline ends came to 15 bases. Here the CDR3 reads CASSKDSLWGYTF. For the CDR3, the DNA is TGTGCCAGCTCAAAAGACAGCCTGTGGGGCTACACCTTC.

The chain is built from TRBV30 and TRBJ2-2; a weak D match, TRBD1 (5 bases). Trimming removed 4 bases at V and 2 bases at J, with 11 bases between. This CDR3 has 14 residues. Looked up from germline, CDR1 is GTSNPN and CDR2 is SVGIG (reference sequence). The CDR3 DNA is TGTGCCTGGACCCGACAGACAAACACCGGGGAGCTGTTTTTT. This translates into CAWTRQTNTGELFF.

The chain links TRBV7-8 to TRBJ2-2, with 9 bases lining up with TRBD2. This CDR3 comprises 16 residues. V lost 5 bases and J lost 1; bases outside the gene matches: 5. Germline CDR1 SGHVS, CDR2 FQNEAQ. CDR3 DNA sequence: TGTGCCAGCAGCGTCAATAGCGGGGGGAACACCGGGGAGCTGTTTTTT. Its protein is CASSVNSGGNTGELFF.

The CDR3 DNA reads as TGTGCCAGCAGTAAGCTCCTGACAGATAATTCACCCCTCCACTTT. It encodes CASSKLLTDNSPLHF. The chain uses TRBV6-2 or TRBV6-3 and TRBJ1-6, with TRBD1 as a possible D gene (5 bases). Germline CDR1 MNHEY, CDR2 SVGEGT. CDR3 length: 15 residues. The V end lost 5 bases, the J end lost 5 bases, and 13 bases lay between the germline ends.

This chain connects TRBV30 to TRBJ2-5, with 7 bases that match TRBD1. CDR1 is GTSNPN, CDR2 SVGIG, per germline (reference sequence). The CDR3 spans 15 residues. Unmatched junction bases numbered 9, after V lost 4 bases and J lost 1 base. CDR3 sequence: CAWTRDSLSQETQYF. The DNA for the CDR3 is TGTGCCTGGACCCGGGACAGTCTTTCCCAAGAGACCCAGTACTTC.

The chain links TRBV6-5 to TRBJ2-3, with 7 bases matching TRBD1. Per the germline V gene, CDR1 is MNHEY and CDR2 is SVGAGI. Trimming cost V 10 bases and J 0 bases; bases outside gene matches: 7. This CDR3 is 14 amino acids long. The CDR3 protein is CATIQGPSTDTQYF. The CDR3 DNA reads as TGTGCCACTATACAGGGGCCTAGCACAGATACGCAGTATTTT.

The sample holds one count of this clone. The chain joins TRBV5-1 to TRBJ2-5, with 9 bases fitting TRBD1. Per germline, CDR1 SGHRS and CDR2 YFSETQ. The CDR3 contains 15 residues. Losses at the gene ends were 2 bases for V and 5 bases for J; bases not matched to a gene: 7. CDR3 nucleotides: TGCGCCAGCAGCTTCTACAGGGGGCGCAGTGAGACCCAGTACTTC. Protein: CASSFYRGRSETQYF.

The chain uses TRBV7-2 and TRBJ2-3; 12 bases line up with TRBD2. J lost 1 base, V lost 6 bases, and 11 bases had no gene match. CDR1 and CDR2 (germline): SGHTA, FQGNSA. CDR3 length: 18 amino acids. The CDR3 bases are TGTGCCAGCAGTCTGATACTAGCGGGGGGTTCCCGCACAGATACGCAGTATTTT. It codes for CASSLILAGGSRTDTQYF.

The J gene is TRBJ1-2, the V gene TRBV28, with TRBD1 matching over 8 bases. CDR1 and CDR2 (germline): MDHEN, SYDVKM. With 3 bases clipped from V and 7 bases from J, the junction kept 10 bases outside the gene matches. CDR3 size: 15 residues. The CDR3 DNA follows: TGTGCCAGCAGTTTTTCGTCAGGGGGCGTCGGTGGCTACACCTTC. Its translation: CASSFSSGGVGGYTF.

The rearrangement joins TRBV5-4 to TRBJ1-6; a possible D gene is TRBD1 (6 bases). Looked up from germline, CDR1 is SGHNT and CDR2 is YYREEE (reference sequence). The CDR3 consists of 17 residues. The V end was cut by 4 bases, the J end by 0 bases, with 14 bases between. The CDR3 bases are TGTGCCAGCAGCACCAAAGACAGGAGCTCCTATAATTCACCCCTCCACTTT. Translated, it gives CASSTKDRSSYNSPLHF.

V gene TRBV5-1 combines with J gene TRBJ2-2, with TRBD1 matching over 8 bases. This CDR3 comprises 15 residues. CDR1 is SGHRS, CDR2 YFSETQ, per germline. V was clipped by 4 bases and J by 6 bases; unmatched bases: 8. DNA for the CDR3: TGCGCCAGCAGCCAGACCCAGGGGGCCGCCGGGGAGCTGTTTTTT. It codes for CASSQTQGAAGELFF. The full variable domain, with the rest looked up from reference TRBV5-1 and TRBJ2-2, is KAGVTQTPRYLIKTRGQQVTLSCSPISGHRSVSWYQQTPGQGLQFLFEYFSETQRNKGNFPGRFSGRQFSNSRSEMNVSTLELGDSALYLCASSQTQGAAGELFFGEGSRLTVL.

The gene calls are TRBV5-4 and TRBJ2-7, with 9 bases identical to TRBD1. The CDR3 runs to 14 residues. V lost 7 bases to trimming and J lost 0 bases; unmatched junction nucleotides: 5. Germline V lookup: CDR1 SGHNT, CDR2 YYREEE (reference sequence). The CDR3 nucleotides are TGTGCCAGCTGCGTACAGGGGGCCTCCTACGAGCAGTACTTC. Amino acids: CASCVQGASYEQYF.